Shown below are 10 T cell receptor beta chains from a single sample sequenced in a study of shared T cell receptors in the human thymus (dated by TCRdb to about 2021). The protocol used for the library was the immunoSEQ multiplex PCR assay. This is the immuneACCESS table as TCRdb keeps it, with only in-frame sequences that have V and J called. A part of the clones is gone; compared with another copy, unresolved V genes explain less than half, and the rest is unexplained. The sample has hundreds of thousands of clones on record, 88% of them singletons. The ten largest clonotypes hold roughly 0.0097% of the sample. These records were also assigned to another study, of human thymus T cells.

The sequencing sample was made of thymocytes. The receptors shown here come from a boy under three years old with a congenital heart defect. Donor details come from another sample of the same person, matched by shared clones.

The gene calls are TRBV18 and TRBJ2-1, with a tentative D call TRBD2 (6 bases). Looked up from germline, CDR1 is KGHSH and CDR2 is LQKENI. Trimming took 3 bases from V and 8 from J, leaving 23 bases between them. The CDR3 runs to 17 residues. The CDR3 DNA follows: TGTGCCAGCTCACCCCGATATCGGACTGCGACGGGAGATGAGCAGTTCTTC. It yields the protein CASSPRYRTATGDEQFF. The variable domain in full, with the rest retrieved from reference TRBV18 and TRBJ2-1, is NAGVMQNPRHLVRRRGQEARLRCSPMKGHSHVYWYRQLPEEGLKFMVYLQKENIIDESGMPKERFSAEFPKEGPSILRIQQVVRGDSAAYFCASSPRYRTATGDEQFFGPGTRLTVL.

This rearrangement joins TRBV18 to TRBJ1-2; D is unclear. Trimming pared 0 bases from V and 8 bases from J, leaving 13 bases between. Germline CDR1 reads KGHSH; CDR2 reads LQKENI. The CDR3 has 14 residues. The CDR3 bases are TGTGCCAGCTCACCACCGGTGCCGGGGAGAGGCTACACCTTC. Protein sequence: CASSPPVPGRGYTF.

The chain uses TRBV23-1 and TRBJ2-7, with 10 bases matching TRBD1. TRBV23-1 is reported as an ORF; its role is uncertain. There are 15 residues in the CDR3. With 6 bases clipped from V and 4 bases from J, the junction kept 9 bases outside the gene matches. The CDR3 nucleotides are TGCGCCAGCAGCCACCTTGGGGACAGGGGTTACGAGCAGTACTTC. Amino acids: CASSHLGDRGYEQYF.

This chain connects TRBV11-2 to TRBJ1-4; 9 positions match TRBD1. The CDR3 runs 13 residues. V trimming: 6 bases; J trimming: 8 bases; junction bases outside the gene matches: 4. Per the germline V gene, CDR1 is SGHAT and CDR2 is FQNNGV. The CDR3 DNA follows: TGTGCCAGCAGGGGACAGGGAGGGGAAAAACTGTTTTTT. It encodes CASRGQGGEKLFF.

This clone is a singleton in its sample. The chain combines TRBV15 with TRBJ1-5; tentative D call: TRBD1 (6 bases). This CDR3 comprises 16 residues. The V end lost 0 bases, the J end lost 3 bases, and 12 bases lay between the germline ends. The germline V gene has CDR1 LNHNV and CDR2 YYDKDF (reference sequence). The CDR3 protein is CATSRDSRQDNQPQHF. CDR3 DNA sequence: TGTGCCACCAGCAGAGATAGTCGACAGGACAATCAGCCCCAGCATTTT.

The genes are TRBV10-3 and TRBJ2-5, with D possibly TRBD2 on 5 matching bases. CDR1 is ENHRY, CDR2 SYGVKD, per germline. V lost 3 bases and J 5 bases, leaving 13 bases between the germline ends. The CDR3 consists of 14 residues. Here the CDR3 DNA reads TGTGCCATCAGTGAAGACCCCTGGAGGGAGACCCAGTACTTC. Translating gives CAISEDPWRETQYF.

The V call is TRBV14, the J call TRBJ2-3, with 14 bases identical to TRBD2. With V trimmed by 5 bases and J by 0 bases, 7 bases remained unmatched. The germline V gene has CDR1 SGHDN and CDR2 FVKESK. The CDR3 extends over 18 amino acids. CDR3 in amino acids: CASSEETSGRASTDTQYF. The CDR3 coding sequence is TGTGCCAGCAGCGAGGAGACTAGCGGGAGGGCTAGCACAGATACGCAGTATTTT.

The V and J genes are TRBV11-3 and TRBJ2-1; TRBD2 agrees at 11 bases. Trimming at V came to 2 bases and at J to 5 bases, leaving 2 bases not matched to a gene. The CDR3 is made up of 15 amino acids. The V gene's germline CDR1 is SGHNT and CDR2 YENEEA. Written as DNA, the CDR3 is TGTGCCAGCAGCTTATCGGGACTAGCGGACAATGAGCAGTTCTTC. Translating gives CASSLSGLADNEQFF.

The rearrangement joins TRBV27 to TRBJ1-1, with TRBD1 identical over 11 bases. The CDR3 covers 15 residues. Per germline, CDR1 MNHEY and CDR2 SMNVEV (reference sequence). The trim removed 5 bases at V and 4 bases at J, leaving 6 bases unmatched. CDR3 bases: TGTGCCAGCAGTCCAGGGACAGGGGGGGGCACTGAAGCTTTCTTT. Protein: CASSPGTGGGTEAFF.

Written as DNA, the CDR3 is TGTGCCAGCAGTGAACTAGAGAACTATGGCTACACCTTC. Its protein is CASSELENYGYTF. The chain employs TRBV6-1 and TRBJ1-2, with unresolved D. Trimming took 2 bases from V and 2 from J, leaving 6 bases between them. The CDR3 sequence is 13 residues long. CDR1 is MNHNS, CDR2 SASEGT, per germline.